This T cell receptor beta chain was captured by sequencing in a study of Tregs in tolerant kidney transplant recipients. Findings of the study overall: Some patients' samples used different primers over time, so nucleotide sequences weren't comparable. In tolerant patients, donor-specific Tregs outgrew total Tregs, suggesting antigen-driven expansion.

Unstimulated regulatory T cells (CD4+CD25+CD127-), CD4+CD25- non-regulatory cells, CD4 and CD8 cells were FACS-sorted from thawed PBMCs. Data came from immunoSEQ multiplex PCR; TCRdb stores just in-frame clones and leaves some out. The profile shows about 87,000 clones, approximately 93% of them singletons. To note about this clone: Antigen unknown.

The CDR3 sequence is 16 residues long. With 5 bases removed from V and 6 bases from J, the gap between germline ends came to 19 bases. Germline loops: CDR1 SGHTA, CDR2 FQGTGA. Material: CD4+ T cells from blood, obtained before the transplant. The receptor was derived from a human donor who received a combined kidney and bone marrow transplant. The genes are TRBV7-3 and TRBJ2-2; possible D gene TRBD1, 6 bases. The CDR3 DNA reads TGTGCCAGCAGCGCCACAGGGTCGGCGTCGGCCGGGGAGCTGTTTTTT. The encoded protein is CASSATGSASAGELFF.